This T cell receptor beta chain was observed in a study of shared clonotypes between healthy human individuals. Study overall: CD8 memory received one plate per donor, CD8 naive two, CD4 memory three and CD4 naive three.

HIV-negative, healthy adults without recent acute infections or vaccinations were the donors. J gave up 8 bases and V 6 bases, and 8 bases lay outside the gene matches. Germline assignment: CDR1 SGHAT and CDR2 FQNNGV. The CDR3 consists of 13 residues. Sorted-subset replicate PCRs used roughly 210 ng of genomic DNA. This amount corresponded to tens of thousands of T cell genomes. Some clones are missing from TCRdb's copy, which holds only in-frame ones; the method was immunoSEQ multiplex PCR. The sample records 2 million to 2.5 million clones, less than 95% being singletons. This clonotype was obtained from a man between 18 and 29 years old in good health. Some clones in this sample may be carry-over from other donors' samples. Specimen: naive CD4+ T cells from PBMCs. The subset denotes: CD45RA+ positively selected. This rearrangement joins TRBV11-2 to TRBJ2-3, with 7 bases aligning to TRBD2. The CDR3 coding sequence is TGTGCCAGCAGTCCCCGAGTAGCGGGTACGCAGTATTTT. It encodes CASSPRVAGTQYF.